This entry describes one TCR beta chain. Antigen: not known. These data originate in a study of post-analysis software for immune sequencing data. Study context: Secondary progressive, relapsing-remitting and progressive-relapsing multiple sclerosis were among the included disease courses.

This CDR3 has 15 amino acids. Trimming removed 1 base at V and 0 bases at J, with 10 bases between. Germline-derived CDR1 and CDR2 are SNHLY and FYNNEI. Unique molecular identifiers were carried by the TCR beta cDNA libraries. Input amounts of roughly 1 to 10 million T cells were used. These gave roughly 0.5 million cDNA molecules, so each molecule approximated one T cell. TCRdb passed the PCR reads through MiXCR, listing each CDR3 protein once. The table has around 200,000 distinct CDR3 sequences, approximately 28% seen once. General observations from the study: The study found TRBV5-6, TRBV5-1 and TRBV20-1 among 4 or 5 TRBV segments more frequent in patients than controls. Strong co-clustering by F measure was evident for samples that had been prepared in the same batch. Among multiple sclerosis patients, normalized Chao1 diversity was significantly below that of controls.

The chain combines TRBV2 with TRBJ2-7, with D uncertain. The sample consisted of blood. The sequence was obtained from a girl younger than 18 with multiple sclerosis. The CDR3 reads CASSEGIYFSYEQYF. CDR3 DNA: TGTGCCAGCAGTGAAGGCATCTACTTCTCCTACGAGCAGTACTTC.